The 12 T cell receptor beta chains listed next were all sequenced from one sample in a study of blood T cell repertoires in COVID-19 (TCRdb year 2020). The library was generated by the immunoSEQ multiplex PCR assay. The immuneACCESS repertoire file appears here via TCRdb, limited to in-frame rearrangements. These files lack a portion of the clones; in checked studies, under half of the deficit traces to unresolved V genes, and the cause of the others is not known. This sample comprises some 140,000 clones, 65% to 90% of them detected only once. The biggest ten clones account for roughly 12% of the sample. Input material: peripheral blood. These receptors were taken from a woman in her sixties or seventies with COVID-19, enrolled during active disease.

The chain joins TRBV19 to TRBJ1-1; a possible D gene is TRBD1 (5 bases). V lost 7 bases and J lost 4, with 16 bases in between. CDR1 and CDR2 from the germline V gene are LNHDA and SQIVND (reference sequence). CDR3 size: 14 residues. The CDR3: CASTKAGLGTEAFF. CDR3 DNA sequence: TGTGCCAGTACCAAGGCGGGGCTGGGCACTGAAGCTTTCTTT.

This chain links TRBV7-2 with TRBJ1-5; a possible D gene is TRBD1 (5 bases). Trimming shortened V by 1 base and J by 2 bases, and 9 bases separated the two germline ends. Germline loops: CDR1 SGHTA, CDR2 FQGNSA. The CDR3 runs 15 residues. The CDR3 sequence is CASSLGVQGNQPQHF. CDR3 bases: TGTGCCAGCAGCTTAGGGGTACAGGGCAATCAGCCCCAGCATTTT.

The chain uses TRBV6-4 and TRBJ2-7; 8 bases fit TRBD1. Germline lookup yields CDR1 MRHNA and CDR2 SNTAGT. The trim removed 9 bases at V and 2 bases at J, leaving 12 bases unmatched. This CDR3 spans 15 amino acids. This chain's CDR3 is CASQSGQDRTYEQYF. The DNA for the CDR3 is TGTGCCAGTCAATCGGGACAGGATCGAACCTACGAGCAGTACTTC.

With regard to this clone: One end of the junction does not line up with germline, which may come from a read error. The chain joins TRBV7-7 to TRBJ2-2, with a weak D call TRBD1 (5 bases). CDR3 length equals 14 residues. From germline, CDR1 is SSHAT and CDR2 FNYEAQ (reference sequence). The CDR3 loop is CASSPQGKTGELFF. The CDR3 nucleotides read TGTGCTAGCAGCCCCCAGGGAAAGACCGGGGAGCTGTTTTTT.

The chain is built from TRBV6-5 and TRBJ2-3, with D hard to call. The V gene's germline CDR1 is MNHEY and CDR2 SVGAGI. V shed 5 bases and J shed 0 bases, with 12 bases lying between them. CDR3 length equals 15 residues. CDR3 region: CASSMLRSSTDTQYF. CDR3 DNA sequence: TGTGCCAGCAGTATGCTACGATCTAGCACAGATACGCAGTATTTT.

This chain joins TRBV6-4 and TRBJ2-2, with 8 bases lining up with TRBD1. Trimming at V came to 5 bases and at J to 6 bases, leaving 8 bases not matched to a gene. CDR1 and CDR2 from the germline V gene are MRHNA and SNTAGT. This CDR3 comprises 15 residues. The CDR3 loop is CASSQTGAGAGELFF. CDR3 in DNA: TGTGCCAGCAGTCAGACAGGGGCCGGCGCCGGGGAGCTGTTTTTT.

The rearrangement uses TRBV7-3 and TRBJ1-1; D is uncertain. The V end was cut by 1 base, the J end by 0 bases, with 6 bases between. From germline, CDR1 is SGHTA and CDR2 FQGTGA. CDR3 size: 14 residues. The CDR3 DNA is TGTGCCAGCAGCTTAAGTAGCTTGAACACTGAAGCTTTCTTT. It is translated as CASSLSSLNTEAFF.

This clone was seen just once. The gene calls are TRBV5-6 and TRBJ2-5; a possible D gene is TRBD2 (5 bases). Trimming took off 4 bases at V and 4 bases at J, with 14 bases between the two ends. The CDR3 is made up of 14 amino acids. The germline CDR1 and CDR2 sequences are SGHDT and YYEEEE. The CDR3: CASSIRGSGETQYF. CDR3 nucleotide sequence: TGTGCCAGCAGCATCAGAGGGTCGGGAGAGACCCAGTACTTC.

This clone was recorded at least ten times. This chain joins TRBV18 and TRBJ1-5; 8 nucleotides match TRBD1. The trim removed 1 base at V and 8 bases at J, leaving 7 bases unmatched. Per germline, CDR1 KGHSH and CDR2 LQKENI. This CDR3 is built from 15 residues. For the CDR3, the DNA is TGTGCCAGCTCACCACGGAGCAGGGGGCCGGAGCCCCAGCATTTT. Protein: CASSPRSRGPEPQHF.

The V call is TRBV7-9, the J call TRBJ1-2; D uncertain. V lost 1 base and J 10 bases, leaving 10 bases between the germline ends. The CDR3 is 12 residues long. Germline CDR1 and CDR2: SEHNR and FQNEAQ (reference sequence). Here the CDR3 DNA reads TGTGCCAGCAGCTTAGTCTCTCAGGACTACACCTTC. It yields the protein CASSLVSQDYTF.

The rearrangement uses TRBV5-1 and TRBJ1-5; tentative D call: TRBD1 (6 bases). The CDR3 covers 15 residues. Per germline, CDR1 SGHRS and CDR2 YFSETQ. The V and J ends lost 0 bases and 6 bases respectively, with 13 bases between them. CDR3 sequence: CASSLGPDRLQPQHF. CDR3 DNA: TGCGCCAGCAGCTTGGGCCCTGACAGGCTTCAGCCCCAGCATTTT.

The chain joins TRBV7-9 to TRBJ1-6, with 7 bases aligning to TRBD1. After removal of 3 bases from V and 7 bases from J, the junction contained 3 bases not matched to a gene. CDR1 SEHNR and CDR2 FQNEAQ come from the germline V gene (reference sequence). The CDR3 contains 14 residues. The chain's CDR3 is CASSFEQGNSPLHF. CDR3 nucleotide sequence: TGTGCCAGCAGCTTTGAACAGGGGAATTCACCCCTCCACTTT.